Below are 23 T cell receptor beta chains sequenced from a single sample in a study of blood T cell repertoires in COVID-19. This table comes from immunoSEQ multiplex PCR, and its TCRdb copy is limited to in-frame clones, with some not included. The sample records about 280,000 clones, around nine tenths being singletons. Sequenced: peripheral blood. These receptors were obtained from a middle-aged woman who had recovered from COVID-19.

This rearrangement joins TRBV9 to TRBJ2-3, with D perhaps matching TRBD2 (6 bases). CDR3 length: 14 residues. Trimming shortened V by 0 bases and J by 3 bases, and 8 bases separated the two germline ends. Germline V gene sequence: CDR1 SGDLS, CDR2 YYNGEE. The CDR3 is CASSVETSTDTQYF. CDR3 coding DNA: TGTGCCAGCAGCGTAGAGACTAGTACAGATACGCAGTATTTT.

The chain couples TRBV27 to TRBJ2-7, with 7 bases that match TRBD1. Trimming removed 6 bases from V and 3 bases from J; junction bases left unmatched: 17. Germline V gene sequence: CDR1 MNHEY, CDR2 SMNVEV (reference sequence). This CDR3 region has 17 residues. CDR3 in amino acids: CASSQQGFRYTLYEQYF. In DNA form, the CDR3 reads TGTGCCAGCAGCCAACAGGGGTTTAGGTACACCCTCTACGAGCAGTACTTC.

The chain carries TRBV9 and TRBJ2-5, with 9 bases fitting TRBD2. Germline CDR1 is SGDLS and CDR2 is YYNGEE. The CDR3 spans 17 residues. V shed 0 bases, J shed 7 bases, and the junction held 13 bases outside the gene matches. CDR3 sequence (DNA): TGTGCCAGCAGCGTAGGGCCTAGCGGGGACTCAAGGGCGACCCAGTACTTC. Its protein product is CASSVGPSGDSRATQYF.

This clone came up once. The chain couples TRBV7-9 to TRBJ2-1; weak D call: TRBD2 (5 bases). The V end was cut by 4 bases, the J end by 3 bases, with 13 bases between. Germline CDR1 SEHNR, CDR2 FQNEAQ (reference sequence). CDR3 length: 15 residues. The CDR3 DNA sequence: TGTGCCAGCAGCTCAGAAACGGAGGTCTACAATGAGCAGTTCTTC. It yields the protein CASSSETEVYNEQFF.

The table lists this clone with a count of one. J is TRBJ1-1 and V is TRBV2; D gene ambiguous. The V end was cut by 11 bases, the J end by 5 bases, with 18 bases between. Per germline, CDR1 SNHLY and CDR2 FYNNEI. The CDR3 sequence is 13 residues long. Here the CDR3 DNA reads TGTGCCGTAAGACGGAGCTCGGGGACTGAAGCTTTCTTT. It codes for CAVRRSSGTEAFF.

The J gene is TRBJ1-4, the V gene TRBV5-4; 10 nucleotides match TRBD1. CDR3 length: 15 amino acids. Germline CDR1 is SGHNT and CDR2 is YYREEE (reference sequence). Unmatched junction bases numbered 4, after V lost 0 bases and J lost 8 bases. The CDR3 region is CASSLGTGGLEKLFF. The DNA for the CDR3 is TGTGCCAGCAGCTTGGGGACAGGGGGACTAGAAAAACTGTTTTTT.

This chain connects TRBV19 to TRBJ1-2; TRBD1 aligns across 7 bases. The V gene end was trimmed by 3 bases and the J gene end by 8 bases; junction bases not matched to a gene: 6. CDR1 LNHDA and CDR2 SQIVND come from the germline V gene (reference sequence). CDR3 length: 13 amino acids. CDR3 bases: TGTGCCAGTAGTATCCCGACAGGGAAAGGCTACACCTTC. This gives the protein CASSIPTGKGYTF.

The chain recombines TRBV2 with TRBJ2-6; 8 bases agree with TRBD1. The CDR3 is 18 amino acids. The V gene's germline CDR1 is SNHLY and CDR2 FYNNEI. The junction had 15 bases not matched to a gene; V was cut back by 7 bases and J by 4 bases. Written as DNA, the CDR3 is TGTGCCAGCAACGGACGAGACAGGGGTAGTGGAGGGGCCAACGTCCTGACTTTC. Translating it yields CASNGRDRGSGGANVLTF.

The chain joins TRBV19 to TRBJ1-3; D perhaps matches TRBD1 (5 bases). Between the trimmed V and J ends, which lost 5 bases and 0 bases, there was a span of 8 bases. CDR1 is LNHDA and CDR2 is SQIVND in the germline V gene (reference sequence). CDR3 size: 14 residues. The CDR3 sequence: CASSPTDSGNTIYF. The DNA of the CDR3 is TGTGCCAGTAGTCCGACAGACTCTGGAAACACCATATATTTT.

Remarks on this clone: Other nucleotide sequences in the sample specify the same CDR3. The chain joins TRBV20-1 to TRBJ2-7, with TRBD2 identical over 7 bases. Germline V gene sequence: CDR1 DFQATT, CDR2 SNEGSKA (reference sequence). This CDR3 has 11 residues. Trimming took 6 bases from V and 4 from J; bases not matched to a gene: 3. The CDR3 loop reads CSATGGYEQYF. Written as DNA, the CDR3 is TGCAGTGCAACGGGGGGATACGAGCAGTACTTC.

The V call is TRBV29-1, the J call TRBJ2-3, with D possibly being TRBD2 (5 bases). The germline gives CDR1 SQVTM, CDR2 ANQGSEA. The CDR3 extends over 14 amino acids. Trimming took 5 bases from V and 3 from J, leaving 15 bases between them. The CDR3 nucleotides are TGCAGCGTTAAAATTAGCGACTCGACAGATACGCAGTATTTT. Translated, it gives CSVKISDSTDTQYF.

The rearrangement links TRBV3-1 (or the pseudogene TRBV3-2) to TRBJ2-1, with TRBD2 identical over 8 bases. CDR3 length: 18 residues. Per the germline V gene, CDR1 is LGHDT and CDR2 is YNNKEL (reference sequence). With V trimmed by 1 base and J by 0 bases, 8 bases remained unmatched. The CDR3 DNA sequence: TGTGCCAGCAGCCAAGTCACTAGCGGCTCCAGCTCCTACAATGAGCAGTTCTTC. Residues: CASSQVTSGSSSYNEQFF.

The CDR3 sequence: CASSPGSGFEQFF. In DNA form, the CDR3 reads TGTGCCAGCAGTCCGGGTTCTGGTTTTGAGCAGTTCTTC. The chain uses TRBV12-3 or TRBV12-4 and TRBJ2-1; no reliable D call. The CDR3 is 13 amino acids. Trimming took 5 bases from V and 9 from J, leaving 14 bases between them.

This clone appeared a few times. This chain connects TRBV27 to TRBJ2-2; D gene unclear. Germline CDR1 reads MNHEY; CDR2 reads SMNVEV (reference sequence). Trimming removed 8 bases at V and 1 base at J, with 8 bases between. This CDR3 has 13 amino acids. The CDR3 DNA reads as TGTGCCAGCGGGCTCCAGAACACCGGGGAGCTGTTTTTT. It codes for CASGLQNTGELFF.

V usage is TRBV7-3 and J usage is TRBJ2-1; 7 bases align to TRBD1. The CDR3 is 17 amino acids. Unmatched junction bases numbered 15, after V lost 5 bases and J lost 5 bases. Germline CDR1 reads SGHTA; CDR2 reads FQGTGA. The DNA for the CDR3 is TGTGCCAGCAGCCCCCGCTCCTCTACAGACAGGGACAATGAGCAGTTCTTC. Amino acids: CASSPRSSTDRDNEQFF.

The chain has TRBV15 and TRBJ2-5, with TRBD2 matching 7 bases. V was clipped by 1 base and J by 4 bases; unmatched bases: 0. Germline V gene lookup returns CDR1 LNHNV and CDR2 YYDKDF (reference sequence). The CDR3 runs 13 residues. The CDR3 DNA follows: TGTGCCACCAGCAGAGGCGGGGGAGAGACCCAGTACTTC. Its translation: CATSRGGGETQYF.

The V gene is TRBV28, the J gene TRBJ2-4; perhaps TRBD2 as D (5 bases). Germline-derived CDR1 and CDR2 are MDHEN and SYDVKM. This CDR3 has 15 residues. V lost 4 bases and J lost 3, with 13 bases in between. CDR3 protein: CASSSAPGGKNIQYF. CDR3 DNA sequence: TGTGCCAGCAGTTCTGCGCCCGGAGGCAAAAACATTCAGTACTTC.

The V gene is TRBV4-2, the J gene TRBJ1-2; TRBD1 is a possible D gene (5 bases). With 1 base removed from V and 2 bases from J, the gap between germline ends came to 20 bases. The CDR3 sequence is 18 residues long. Germline V gives CDR1 LGHNA, CDR2 YNFKEQ. For the CDR3, the DNA is TGTGCCAGCAGCCAAGTGGTAGGCGGGGCCAAACGGAACTATGGCTACACCTTC. Translating gives CASSQVVGGAKRNYGYTF.

This clone occurred once. V usage is TRBV19 and J usage is TRBJ2-7; a possible D gene is TRBD1 (6 bases). The CDR3 is 15 residues long. Germline loops: CDR1 LNHDA, CDR2 SQIVND (reference sequence). V shed 5 bases and J shed 2 bases, with 16 bases lying between them. The CDR3 DNA reads as TGTGCCAGTAGTTTCAGGGGAGAACCGACCTACGAGCAGTACTTC. Encoded protein: CASSFRGEPTYEQYF.

The chain carries TRBV2 and TRBJ2-7, with a possible D match to TRBD2 (6 bases). Between the trimmed V and J ends, which lost 6 bases and 0 bases, there was a span of 9 bases. This CDR3 is built from 13 residues. CDR1 is SNHLY and CDR2 is FYNNEI in the germline V gene. The CDR3, as DNA: TGTGCCAGCAGGCAGGGAGGCTCCTACGAGCAGTACTTC. This sequence encodes CASRQGGSYEQYF. The complete variable domain, with remaining parts taken from reference TRBV2 and TRBJ2-7, reads EPEVTQTPSHQVTQMGQEVILRCVPISNHLYFYWYRQILGQKVEFLVSFYNNEISEKSEIFDDQFSVERPDGSNFTLKIRSTKLEDSAMYFCASRQGGSYEQYFGPGTRLTVT.

The chain carries TRBV25-1 and TRBJ1-6; maybe TRBD1 (5 bases). The CDR3 spans 17 residues. CDR1 MGHDK and CDR2 SYGVNS come from the germline V gene. Trimming took 6 bases from V and 5 from J, leaving 20 bases between them. CDR3 bases: TGTGCCAGCAGCGGGGGTGTCGGTGGAGGGGATAATTCACCCCTCCACTTT. Translated, it gives CASSGGVGGGDNSPLHF.

This clone appeared once. Written as DNA, the CDR3 is TGTGCCAGCAGCTTGGCCGTGGGACAGGAGTTAAAGCAGTACTTC. Encoded protein: CASSLAVGQELKQYF. The V call is TRBV5-4, the J call TRBJ2-7; the match to TRBD1 covers 8 bases. The CDR3 has 15 amino acids. J lost 8 bases, V lost 0 bases, and 10 bases had no gene match. CDR1 and CDR2 from the germline V gene are SGHNT and YYREEE (reference sequence).

This clone has only one observation. V is TRBV19 and J is TRBJ1-5; TRBD1 matches 11 bases. V lost 10 bases and J lost 2; bases outside the gene matches: 13. This CDR3 comprises 17 residues. Looked up from germline, CDR1 is LNHDA and CDR2 is SQIVND (reference sequence). CDR3 sequence (DNA): TGTGCCACCCAATCGGGACAGGGGGGCCCTGGCAATCAGCCCCAGCATTTT. Translation gives CATQSGQGGPGNQPQHF.